A selection of T cell receptor beta chains follows, all from one sample in a study of shared clonotypes between healthy human individuals. Some clones are missing from TCRdb's copy, which holds only in-frame ones; the method was immunoSEQ multiplex PCR. The top ten hold about 1.5% of the sample, which has about a million clones, 65% to 75% seen once. Sequencing was carried out using memory CD4+ T cells sorted from blood. The source of these receptors is a man between 18 and 35 years old in good health. The CDR3 runs from the conserved cysteine through the conserved F or W. Each record gives: V gene, D gene, clone size, J gene, CDR3 length, CDR3 DNA, CDR3 protein. A D gene is named only where the DNA matches it firmly. Clone size is not always given. Where it is, it says once, few, many or a class for expanded clones.

V: TRBV5-1; D: NA; size: NA; J: TRBJ1-1; length: 14; DNA: TGCGCCAGCGCTAGGGAGCGGGGTAACACTGAAGCTTTCTTT; CDR3: CASARERGNTEAFF
V: TRBV7-8; D: TRBD2; size: NA; J: TRBJ2-1; length: 15; DNA: TGTGCCAGCAGCCCGCGAGCGGGAGTCTTGGGTGAGCAGTTCTTC; CDR3: CASSPRAGVLGEQFF
V: TRBV29-1; D: NA; size: few; J: TRBJ1-1; length: 12; DNA: TGCAGCGTTGTAGCGGTAGGCACTGAAGCTTTCTTT; CDR3: CSVVAVGTEAFF
V: TRBV2; D: NA; size: NA; J: TRBJ2-7; length: 13; DNA: TGTGCCAGCAGTGACGTGGGGGACTACGAGCAGTACTTC; CDR3: CASSDVGDYEQYF
V: TRBV7-9; D: NA; size: NA; J: TRBJ2-1; length: 14; DNA: TGTGCCAGCAGCTTATCAGGGTTCTTCGATGAGCAGTTCTTC; CDR3: CASSLSGFFDEQFF
V: TRBV5-4; D: NA; size: few; J: TRBJ2-3; length: 13; DNA: TGTGCCAGCAGCCTGGCGGGGGCGGATACGCAGTATTTT; CDR3: CASSLAGADTQYF
V: TRBV7-2; D: NA; size: once; J: TRBJ1-2; length: 14; DNA: TGTGCCAGCAGCTTTACCCGGCAGGGCTATGGCTACACCTTC; CDR3: CASSFTRQGYGYTF
V: TRBV5-1; D: NA; size: NA; J: TRBJ2-1; length: 13; DNA: TGCGCCAGCAGCCGGGACCCGAAGGGTGAGCAGTTCTTC; CDR3: CASSRDPKGEQFF
V: TRBV14; D: TRBD2; size: NA; J: TRBJ2-7; length: 15; DNA: TGTGCCAGCAGCCGCACTAGCGTCCTCTCCTACGAGCAGTACTTC; CDR3: CASSRTSVLSYEQYF
V: TRBV5-6; D: NA; size: NA; J: TRBJ2-1; length: 12; DNA: TGTGCCAGCAGCTTGGTGTTGGGTCCGCAGTTCTTC; CDR3: CASSLVLGPQFF
V: TRBV30; D: NA; size: NA; J: TRBJ2-7; length: 11; DNA: TGTGCCTGGAGTGTCTCCTACGAGCAGTACTTC; CDR3: CAWSVSYEQYF
V: TRBV5-1; D: NA; size: NA; J: TRBJ1-6; length: 15; DNA: TGCGCCAGCAGCTTGATAGGGGGGAATAATTCACCCCTCCACTTT; CDR3: CASSLIGGNNSPLHF
V: TRBV10-3; D: NA; size: NA; J: TRBJ1-1; length: 13; DNA: TGTGCCATCAGTGAGGACAGGCGATCTGAAGCTTTCTTT; CDR3: CAISEDRRSEAFF